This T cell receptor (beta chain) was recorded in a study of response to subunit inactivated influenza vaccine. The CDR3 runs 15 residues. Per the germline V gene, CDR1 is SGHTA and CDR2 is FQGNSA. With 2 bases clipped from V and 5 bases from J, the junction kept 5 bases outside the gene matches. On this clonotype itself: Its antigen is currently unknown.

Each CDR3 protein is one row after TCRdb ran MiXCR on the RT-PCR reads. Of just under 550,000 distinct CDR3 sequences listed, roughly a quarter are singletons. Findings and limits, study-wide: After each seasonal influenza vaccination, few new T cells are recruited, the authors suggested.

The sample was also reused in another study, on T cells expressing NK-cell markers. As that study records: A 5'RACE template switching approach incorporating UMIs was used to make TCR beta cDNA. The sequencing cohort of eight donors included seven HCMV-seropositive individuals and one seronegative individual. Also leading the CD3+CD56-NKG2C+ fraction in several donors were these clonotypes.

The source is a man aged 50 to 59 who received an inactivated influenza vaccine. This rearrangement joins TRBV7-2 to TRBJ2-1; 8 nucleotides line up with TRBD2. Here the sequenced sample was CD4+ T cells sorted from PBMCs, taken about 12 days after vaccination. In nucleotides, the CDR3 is TGTGCCAGCAGCTTATGGGGACTAGGTAACAATGAGCAGTTCTTC. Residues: CASSLWGLGNNEQFF. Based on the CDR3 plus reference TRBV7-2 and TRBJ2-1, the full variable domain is GAGVSQSPSNKVTEKGKDVELRCDPISGHTALYWYRQSLGQGLEFLIYFQGNSAPDKSGLPSDRFSAERTGGSVSTLTIQRTQQEDSAVYLCASSLWGLGNNEQFFGPGTRLTVL.